This TCR beta chain was captured by sequencing in a study of blood T cell repertoires in COVID-19. Study context: The samples span acute and convalescent COVID-19 from the United States, Italy and Spain.

The V gene's germline CDR1 is SGHTA and CDR2 FQGNSA. The CDR3 has 14 amino acids. Trimming took 3 bases from V and 1 from J, leaving 9 bases between them. Methods used by the authors: Amplification with reference gene primers provided the estimates of nucleated cell counts. This table comes from immunoSEQ multiplex PCR, and its TCRdb copy is limited to in-frame clones, with some not included. The DNA gave D and trimming, while V, J and clone size come from that table. The sample shows about 180,000 clones, about 85% of them seen only once. Sequencing was done on a sample of peripheral blood. The J gene is TRBJ1-2, the V gene TRBV7-2; D remains unclear. The source of this sequence is a woman of 80 years or more with acute or convalescent COVID-19. The CDR3 loop is CASSLTLINYGYTF. The CDR3 nucleotides read TGTGCCAGCAGCTTGACACTTATTAACTATGGCTACACCTTC.